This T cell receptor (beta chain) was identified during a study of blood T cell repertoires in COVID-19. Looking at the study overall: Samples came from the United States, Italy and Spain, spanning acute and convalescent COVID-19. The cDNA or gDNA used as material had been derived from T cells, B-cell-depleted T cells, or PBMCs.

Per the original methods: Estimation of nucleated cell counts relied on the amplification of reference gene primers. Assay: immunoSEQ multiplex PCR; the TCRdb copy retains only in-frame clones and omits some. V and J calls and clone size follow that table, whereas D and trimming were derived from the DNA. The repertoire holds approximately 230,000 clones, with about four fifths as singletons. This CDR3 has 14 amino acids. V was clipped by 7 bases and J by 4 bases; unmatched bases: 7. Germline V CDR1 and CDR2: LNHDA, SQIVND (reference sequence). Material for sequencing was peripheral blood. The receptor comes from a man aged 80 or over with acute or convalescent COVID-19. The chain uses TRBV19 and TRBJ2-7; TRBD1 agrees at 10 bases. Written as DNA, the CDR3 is TGTGCCAGTACTTCGAGGACAGGGGGGTACGAGCAGTACTTC. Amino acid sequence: CASTSRTGGYEQYF.